Below are 9 T cell receptor beta chains sequenced from a single sample in a study of blood T cell repertoires in COVID-19. Assay used: immunoSEQ multiplex PCR; TCRdb lists only in-frame clones, some missing. The sample lists about 180,000 clones, around 89% occurring once. What was sequenced was peripheral blood. Receptor source: a woman in her twenties or thirties with acute or convalescent COVID-19.

This clone has a single count. V is TRBV18 and J is TRBJ1-1; tentative D call: TRBD1 (5 bases). Looked up from germline, CDR1 is KGHSH and CDR2 is LQKENI. V lost 3 bases to trimming and J lost 1 base, with 6 bases between them. CDR3 length: 13 residues. The CDR3 here is CASSPGQNTEAFF. CDR3 DNA: TGTGCCAGCTCACCCGGACAGAACACTGAAGCTTTCTTT.

The gene calls are TRBV11-3 and TRBJ1-1; no firm D call. This CDR3 comprises 14 residues. Trimming shortened V by 3 bases and J by 5 bases, and 13 bases separated the two germline ends. Germline V gives CDR1 SGHNT, CDR2 YENEEA. The CDR3 spells CASSFSRSGTEAFF. The DNA of the CDR3 is TGTGCCAGCAGCTTTTCCAGGTCAGGAACTGAAGCTTTCTTT. The complete variable domain, with remaining parts taken from reference TRBV11-3 and TRBJ1-1, reads EAGVVQSPRYKIIEKKQPVAFWCNPISGHNTLYWYLQNLGQGPELLIRYENEEAVDDSQLPKDRFSAERLKGVDSTLKIQPAELGDSAVYLCASSFSRSGTEAFFGQGTRLTVV.

The rearrangement uses TRBV7-2 and TRBJ2-2; 11 positions match TRBD2. The CDR3 extends over 15 amino acids. Germline-derived CDR1 and CDR2 are SGHTA and FQGNSA. V shed 6 bases and J 4 bases; nucleotides not matched to a gene: 4. The CDR3 nucleotides read TGTGCCAGCAGGACAACTAGCGGGGGCACCGGGGAGCTGTTTTTT. Translation: CASRTTSGGTGELFF.

The table lists this clone with a count of one. This chain connects TRBV7-3 to TRBJ1-1; perhaps TRBD1 as D (5 bases). CDR1 and CDR2 (germline): SGHTA, FQGTGA. There are 15 residues in the CDR3. Trimming took 3 bases from V and 3 from J, leaving 14 bases between them. CDR3 protein: CASSFGGGEDTEAFF. In DNA form, the CDR3 reads TGTGCCAGCAGCTTCGGGGGAGGGGAGGACACTGAAGCTTTCTTT.

The DNA for the CDR3 is TGTGCCAGCAGCCGACGTGTCGACCGGGACAGGGGGCGGACTGAAGCTTTCTTT. This translates into CASSRRVDRDRGRTEAFF. This chain joins TRBV27 and TRBJ1-1; 12 bases align to TRBD1. The CDR3 length is 18 residues. V was pared by 6 bases and J by 5 bases, with 16 bases of the junction left unmatched. Germline CDR1 reads MNHEY; CDR2 reads SMNVEV (reference sequence).

This sequence joins TRBV27 and TRBJ1-5; weak D call: TRBD1 (6 bases). CDR3 length: 14 residues. Germline V gene data show CDR1 as MNHEY and CDR2 as SMNVEV (reference sequence). The ends were cut back, 0 bases at V and 10 bases at J, with 13 bases in the middle. CDR3 residues: CASSLSMQGTPQHF. CDR3 bases: TGTGCCAGCAGTTTATCGATGCAGGGGACCCCCCAGCATTTT.

The chain is built from TRBV2 and TRBJ2-7; 9 bases line up with TRBD2. After removal of 1 base from V and 6 bases from J, the junction contained 7 bases not matched to a gene. This CDR3 contains 15 residues. Germline V gives CDR1 SNHLY, CDR2 FYNNEI. The CDR3 sequence is CASSEVGAGGFEQYF. CDR3 bases: TGTGCCAGCAGTGAAGTCGGGGCGGGAGGGTTCGAGCAGTACTTC.

The V and J genes are TRBV6-5 and TRBJ2-5; D is ambiguous. V dropped 8 bases and J dropped 4 bases, with 8 bases sitting between them. The CDR3 extends over 11 amino acids. Germline assignment: CDR1 MNHEY and CDR2 SVGAGI. CDR3 protein: CASSVVETQYF. The CDR3 coding sequence is TGTGCCAGCTCGGTGGTAGAGACCCAGTACTTC.

V and J are TRBV9 and TRBJ1-1, with D maybe TRBD1 (6 bases). Germline values: CDR1 SGDLS, CDR2 YYNGEE. The CDR3 spans 14 residues. Trimming pared 3 bases from V and 4 bases from J, leaving 13 bases between. The CDR3 sequence: CASSAQGVGTEAFF. CDR3 nucleotide sequence: TGTGCCAGCAGCGCACAGGGAGTAGGCACTGAAGCTTTCTTT.